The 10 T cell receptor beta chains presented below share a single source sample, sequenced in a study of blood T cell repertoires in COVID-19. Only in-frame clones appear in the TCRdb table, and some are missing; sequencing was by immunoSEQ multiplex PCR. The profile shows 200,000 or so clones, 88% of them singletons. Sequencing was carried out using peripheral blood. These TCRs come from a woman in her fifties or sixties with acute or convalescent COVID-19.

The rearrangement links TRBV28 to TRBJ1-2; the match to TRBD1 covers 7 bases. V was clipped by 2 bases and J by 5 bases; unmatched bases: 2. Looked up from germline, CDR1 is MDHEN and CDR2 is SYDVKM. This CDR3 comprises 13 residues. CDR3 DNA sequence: TGTGCCAGCAGTTTAGGACAGGCTTATGGCTACACCTTC. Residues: CASSLGQAYGYTF.

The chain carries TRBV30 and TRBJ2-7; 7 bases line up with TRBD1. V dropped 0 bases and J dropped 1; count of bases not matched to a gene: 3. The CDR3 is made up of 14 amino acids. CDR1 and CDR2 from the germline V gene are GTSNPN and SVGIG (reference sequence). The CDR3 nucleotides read TGTGCCTGGAGTGTGGGGGACAGATCCTACGAGCAGTACTTC. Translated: CAWSVGDRSYEQYF.

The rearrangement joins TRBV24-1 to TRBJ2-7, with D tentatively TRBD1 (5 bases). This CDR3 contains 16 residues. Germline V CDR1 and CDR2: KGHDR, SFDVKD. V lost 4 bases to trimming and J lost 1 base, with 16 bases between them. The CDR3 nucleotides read TGTGCCACCAGTGACCCCATCAGGGTCGGGTCCTACGAGCAGTACTTC. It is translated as CATSDPIRVGSYEQYF.

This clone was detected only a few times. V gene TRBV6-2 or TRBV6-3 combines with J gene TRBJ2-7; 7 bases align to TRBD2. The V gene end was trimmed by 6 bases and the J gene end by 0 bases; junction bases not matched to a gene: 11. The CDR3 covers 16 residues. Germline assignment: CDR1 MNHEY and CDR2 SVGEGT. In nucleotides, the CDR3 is TGTGCCAGCAGCACCTCCTGGCTAGCGGCCTCCTACGAGCAGTACTTC. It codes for CASSTSWLAASYEQYF.

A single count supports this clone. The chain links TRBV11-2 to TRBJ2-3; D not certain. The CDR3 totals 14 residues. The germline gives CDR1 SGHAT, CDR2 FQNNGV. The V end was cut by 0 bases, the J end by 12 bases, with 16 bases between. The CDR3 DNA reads TGTGCCAGCAGCTTAGATAAGTTCCCTAGTCCCCAGTATTTT. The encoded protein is CASSLDKFPSPQYF.

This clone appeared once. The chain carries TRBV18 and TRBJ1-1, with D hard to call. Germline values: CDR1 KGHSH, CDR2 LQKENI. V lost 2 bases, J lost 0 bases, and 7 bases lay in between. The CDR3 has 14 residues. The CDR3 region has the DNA TGTGCCAGCTCACCATCGGGAATGAACACTGAAGCTTTCTTT. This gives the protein CASSPSGMNTEAFF.

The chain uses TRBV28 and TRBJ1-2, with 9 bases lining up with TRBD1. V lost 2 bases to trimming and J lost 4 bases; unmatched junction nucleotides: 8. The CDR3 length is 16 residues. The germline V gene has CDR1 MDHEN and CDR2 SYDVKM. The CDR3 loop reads CASSLARGQGRYGYTF. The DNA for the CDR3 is TGTGCCAGCAGTTTAGCTCGCGGACAGGGGCGCTATGGCTACACCTTC.

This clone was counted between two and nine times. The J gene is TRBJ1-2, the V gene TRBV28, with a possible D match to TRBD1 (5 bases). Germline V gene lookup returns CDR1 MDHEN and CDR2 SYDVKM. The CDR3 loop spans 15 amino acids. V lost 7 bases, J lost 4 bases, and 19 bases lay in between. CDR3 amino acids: CASTGDRPETYGYTF. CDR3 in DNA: TGTGCCAGCACCGGAGACAGACCCGAGACCTATGGCTACACCTTC.

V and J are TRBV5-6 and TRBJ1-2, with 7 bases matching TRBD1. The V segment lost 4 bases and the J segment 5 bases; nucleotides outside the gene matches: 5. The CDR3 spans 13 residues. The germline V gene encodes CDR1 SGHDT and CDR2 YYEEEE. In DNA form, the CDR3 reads TGTGCCAGCAGCGGAGGCAGGGGGTATGGCTACACCTTC. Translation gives CASSGGRGYGYTF. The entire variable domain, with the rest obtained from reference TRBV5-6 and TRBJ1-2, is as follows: DAGVTQSPTHLIKTRGQQVTLRCSPKSGHDTVSWYQQALGQGPQFIFQYYEEEERQRGNFPDRFSGHQFPNYSSELNVNALLLGDSALYLCASSGGRGYGYTFGSGTRLTVV.

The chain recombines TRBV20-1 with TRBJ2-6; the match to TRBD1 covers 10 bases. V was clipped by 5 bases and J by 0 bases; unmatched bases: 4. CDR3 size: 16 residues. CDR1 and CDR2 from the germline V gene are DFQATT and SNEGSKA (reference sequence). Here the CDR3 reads CSAGGTGVSGANVLTF. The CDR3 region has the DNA TGCAGTGCTGGTGGGACAGGGGTCTCTGGGGCCAACGTCCTGACTTTC.